Presented here are 14 T cell receptor beta chains from one specimen sequenced in a study of T cell repertoires in cytomegalovirus infection. Their target antigens are unknown. TCRdb passed the reads through MiXCR, listing each CDR3 protein once. In the table there are roughly 800,000 distinct CDR3 sequences, 25% to 35% of which are singletons. Sequencing was performed on cultured CD8+ T cells from PBMCs, taken from culture after CMV antigen stimulation. The receptors come from a human donor in good health (CMV status not recorded). Some clones in this sample may be carry-over from other donors' samples.

This clonotype was detected many times. V and J are TRBV27 and TRBJ2-2; a weak D match, TRBD2 (7 bases). The V and J ends lost 2 bases and 6 bases respectively, with 13 bases between them. Germline CDR1 reads MNHEY; CDR2 reads SMNVEV (reference sequence). This CDR3 comprises 15 residues. Here the CDR3 reads CASSLGGGASGELFF. CDR3 in DNA: TGTGCCAGCAGTTTAGGAGGGGGGGCCTCCGGGGAGCTGTTTTTT.

The chain links TRBV6-1 to TRBJ2-5, with no clear D. Trimming took 5 bases from V and 4 from J, leaving 20 bases between them. The CDR3 spans 16 residues. Germline V CDR1 and CDR2: MNHNS, SASEGT. The CDR3 coding sequence is TGTGCCAGCAGTTATAACATTCTCGGTGCGAGAGAGACCCAGTACTTC. This translates into CASSYNILGARETQYF.

This clonotype was seen only a few times. The rearrangement links TRBV12-3 or TRBV12-4 to TRBJ1-2, with TRBD1 matching over 9 bases. Trimming at V came to 5 bases and at J to 8 bases, leaving 6 bases not matched to a gene. CDR3 length equals 13 residues. CDR3 sequence reads: CASSATGGLGYTF. CDR3 in DNA: TGTGCCAGCAGTGCAACAGGGGGCTTGGGCTACACCTTC.

This clonotype turned up a few times. The V gene is TRBV20-1, the J gene TRBJ2-2, with D perhaps given as TRBD1 or TRBD2 (5 bases each). This CDR3 comprises 16 residues. V shed 5 bases and J shed 6 bases, with 22 bases lying between them. Looked up from germline, CDR1 is DFQATT and CDR2 is SNEGSKA (reference sequence). CDR3 DNA: TGCAGTGCTCCCGGGGCAGCTGAGGGGTATCCCGGGGAGCTGTTTTTT. Translating it yields CSAPGAAEGYPGELFF.

In its sample, this clonotype was seen a few times. This rearrangement joins TRBV19 to TRBJ1-5; unclear D gene. In germline, CDR1 is LNHDA, CDR2 SQIVND (reference sequence). Trimming pared 7 bases from V and 3 bases from J, leaving 16 bases between. The CDR3 extends over 15 amino acids. CDR3 nucleotide sequence: TGTGCCAGTACTCCGGCGAGAGACCTCAATCAGCCCCAGCATTTT. Amino acid sequence: CASTPARDLNQPQHF.

This clonotype was counted only a few times. CDR3 in amino acids: CASSYDNKWGTTEAFF. The CDR3, as DNA: TGTGCCAGCAGTTACGATAATAAGTGGGGGACCACTGAAGCTTTCTTT. The gene calls are TRBV6-6 and TRBJ1-1, with D tentatively TRBD1 (5 bases). Trimming removed 2 bases from V and 4 bases from J, with 17 bases in between. Per the germline V gene, CDR1 is MNHNY and CDR2 is SVGAGI (reference sequence). CDR3 length equals 16 residues.

This clonotype came up a few times. This CDR3 is CASSPRDREARETQYF. Here the CDR3 DNA reads TGTGCCAGCAGCCCAAGGGACAGGGAGGCGCGGGAGACCCAGTACTTC. The genes are TRBV7-2 and TRBJ2-5, with 9 bases lining up with TRBD1. Germline-derived CDR1 and CDR2 are SGHTA and FQGNSA. V dropped 5 bases and J dropped 5; count of bases not matched to a gene: 12. The CDR3 loop spans 16 amino acids.

Written as DNA, the CDR3 is TGTGCCAGCAGCGGGGTCTACGAGCAGTACTTC. Residues: CASSGVYEQYF. V gene TRBV7-9 combines with J gene TRBJ2-7; no definite D call. The CDR3 contains 11 residues. Germline V gives CDR1 SEHNR, CDR2 FQNEAQ (reference sequence). Trimming shortened V by 5 bases and J by 3 bases, and 5 bases separated the two germline ends.

The chain couples TRBV7-6 to TRBJ2-2; tentative D call: TRBD2 (7 bases). Germline assignment: CDR1 SGHVS and CDR2 FNYEAQ. This CDR3 contains 19 residues. The V end lost 1 base, the J end lost 1 base, and 19 bases lay between the germline ends. CDR3 amino acids: CASSLESQGGGLNTGELFF. The CDR3 DNA sequence: TGTGCCAGCAGCTTAGAATCCCAAGGGGGGGGCCTGAACACCGGGGAGCTGTTTTTT.

The chain carries TRBV25-1 and TRBJ2-7, with 9 bases identical to TRBD1. The V segment lost 6 bases and the J segment 12 bases; nucleotides outside the gene matches: 6. Germline V gene lookup returns CDR1 MGHDK and CDR2 SYGVNS. The CDR3 extends over 11 amino acids. The CDR3 DNA reads as TGTGCCAGCAGGGAAGGGGACAGGGCGTACGTC. Its translation: CASREGDRAYV.

This clonotype appeared a few times. The CDR3 loop is CASSIYLGQGESDTQYF. The CDR3 nucleotides read TGTGCCAGTAGTATTTATCTGGGACAGGGGGAATCAGATACGCAGTATTTT. The chain is built from TRBV19 and TRBJ2-3; TRBD1 agrees at 11 bases. The CDR3 has 17 amino acids. The ends lost 3 bases at V and 4 bases at J; junction bases unmatched: 9. Looked up from germline, CDR1 is LNHDA and CDR2 is SQIVND (reference sequence).

The chain joins TRBV13 to TRBJ1-1; 8 positions agree with TRBD1. V gave up 5 bases and J gave up 8 bases; unmatched junction bases: 10. This CDR3 has 14 amino acids. The germline CDR1 and CDR2 sequences are PRHDT and FYEKMQ (reference sequence). In nucleotides, the CDR3 is TGTGCCAGCAGCCCATCATGGCGACAGGGGGAAGCTTTCTTT. This codes for CASSPSWRQGEAFF.

This clonotype was seen at least ten times. V is TRBV4-3 and J is TRBJ2-7, with 8 bases matching TRBD2. Per the germline V gene, CDR1 is LGHNA and CDR2 is YSLEER. The CDR3 covers 16 residues. The junction had 11 bases not matched to a gene; V was cut back by 0 bases and J by 7 bases. The CDR3 sequence: CASSQDWSGGIGEQYV. The CDR3 bases are TGCGCCAGCAGCCAAGATTGGAGCGGGGGTATAGGAGAGCAGTACGTC.

This clonotype occurred many times. The chain carries TRBV11-2 and TRBJ2-1; 8 bases line up with TRBD2. CDR1 SGHAT and CDR2 FQNNGV come from the germline V gene. This CDR3 contains 16 residues. With 4 bases clipped from V and 1 base from J, the junction kept 6 bases outside the gene matches. The CDR3 loop is CASSSIAGLSYNEQFF. CDR3 coding DNA: TGTGCCAGCAGCTCGATAGCGGGGCTGTCCTACAATGAGCAGTTCTTC.